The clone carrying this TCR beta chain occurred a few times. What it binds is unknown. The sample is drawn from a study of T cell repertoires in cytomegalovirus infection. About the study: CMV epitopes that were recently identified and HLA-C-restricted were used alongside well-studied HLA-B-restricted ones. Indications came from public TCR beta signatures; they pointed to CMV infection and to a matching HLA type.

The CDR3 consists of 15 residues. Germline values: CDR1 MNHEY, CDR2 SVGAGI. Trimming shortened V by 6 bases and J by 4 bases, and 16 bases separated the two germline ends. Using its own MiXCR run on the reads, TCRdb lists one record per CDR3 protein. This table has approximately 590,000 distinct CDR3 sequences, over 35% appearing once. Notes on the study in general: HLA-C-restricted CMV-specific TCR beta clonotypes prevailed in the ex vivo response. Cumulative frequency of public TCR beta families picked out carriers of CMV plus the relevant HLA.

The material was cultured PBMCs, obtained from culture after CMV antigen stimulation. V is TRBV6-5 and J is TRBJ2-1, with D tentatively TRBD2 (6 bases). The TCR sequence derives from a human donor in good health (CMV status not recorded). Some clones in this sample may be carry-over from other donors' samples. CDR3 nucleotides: TGTGCCAGCAGACCGGGACTCCTCGATTACAATGAGCAGTTCTTC. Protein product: CASRPGLLDYNEQFF.